This T cell receptor beta chain was observed in a study of T cells in Graves' hyperthyroidism and ophthalmopathy. PBMCs were derived from about 9.1 ml fresh peripheral blood. From RNA transcripts, TCR beta CDR3 regions were amplified. HTBI primers were employed in a first-round RT-PCR of the TCR CDR3. MiXCR, run by TCRdb on the multiplex PCR reads, gives a single entry per CDR3 protein. Seen here are about 340,000 distinct CDR3 sequences, 15% to 20% observed once, and the top ten hold less than 65%. CDR3 length: 12 amino acids. The germline V gene has CDR1 LNHNV and CDR2 YYDKDF (reference sequence). Trimming removed 0 bases at V and 9 bases at J, with 9 bases between.

This clonotype originated in a woman aged 45-65 years with Graves' hyperthyroidism. This chain joins TRBV15 and TRBJ2-7; no definite D call. Material for sequencing was blood. CDR3: CATSRDRQVQYF. The DNA of the CDR3 is TGTGCCACCAGCAGAGATCGCCAAGTGCAGTACTTC.